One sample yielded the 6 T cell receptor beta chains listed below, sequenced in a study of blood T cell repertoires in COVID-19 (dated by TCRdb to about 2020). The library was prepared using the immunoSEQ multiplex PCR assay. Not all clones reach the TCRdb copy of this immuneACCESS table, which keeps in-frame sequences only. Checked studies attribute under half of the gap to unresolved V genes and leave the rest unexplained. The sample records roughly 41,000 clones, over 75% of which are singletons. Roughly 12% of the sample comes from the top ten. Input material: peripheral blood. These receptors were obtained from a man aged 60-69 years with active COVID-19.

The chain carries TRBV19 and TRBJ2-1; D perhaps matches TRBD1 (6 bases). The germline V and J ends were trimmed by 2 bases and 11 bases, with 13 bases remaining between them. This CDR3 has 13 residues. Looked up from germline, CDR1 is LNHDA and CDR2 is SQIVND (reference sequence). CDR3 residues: CASSIFKGGQQFF. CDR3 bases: TGTGCCAGTAGTATATTCAAAGGGGGACAGCAGTTCTTC.

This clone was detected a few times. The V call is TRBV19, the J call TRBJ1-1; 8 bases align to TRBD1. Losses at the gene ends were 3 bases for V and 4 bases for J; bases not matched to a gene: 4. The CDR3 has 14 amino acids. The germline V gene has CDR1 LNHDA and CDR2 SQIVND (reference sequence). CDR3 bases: TGTGCCAGTAGTATTTCCGGACAGGGCACTGAAGCTTTCTTT. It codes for CASSISGQGTEAFF.

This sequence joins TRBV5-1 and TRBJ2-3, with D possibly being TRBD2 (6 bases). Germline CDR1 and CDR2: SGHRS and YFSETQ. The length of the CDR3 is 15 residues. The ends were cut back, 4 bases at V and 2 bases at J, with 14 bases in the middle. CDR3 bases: TGCGCCAGCAGCGTAGGAGGGGTTTACACAGATACGCAGTATTTT. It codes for CASSVGGVYTDTQYF.

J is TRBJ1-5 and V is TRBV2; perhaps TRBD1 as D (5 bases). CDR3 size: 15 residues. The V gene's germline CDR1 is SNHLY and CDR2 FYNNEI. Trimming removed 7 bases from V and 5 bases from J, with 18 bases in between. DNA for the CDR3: TGTGCCAGCAACCTGGGGGACGGGAGGGATCAGCCCCAGCATTTT. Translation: CASNLGDGRDQPQHF.

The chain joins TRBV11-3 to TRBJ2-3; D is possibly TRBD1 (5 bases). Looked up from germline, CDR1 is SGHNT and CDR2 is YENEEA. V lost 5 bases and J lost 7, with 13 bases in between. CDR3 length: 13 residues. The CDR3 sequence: CASSLTGSNTQYF. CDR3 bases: TGTGCCAGCAGCCTTACAGGAAGCAATACGCAGTATTTT.

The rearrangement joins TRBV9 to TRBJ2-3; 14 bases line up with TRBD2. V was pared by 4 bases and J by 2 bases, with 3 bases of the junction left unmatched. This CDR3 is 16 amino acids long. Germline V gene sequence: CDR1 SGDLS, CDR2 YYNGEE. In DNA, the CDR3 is TGTGCCAGCAGCACGGGACTAGCGGGGGACACAGATACGCAGTATTTT. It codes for CASSTGLAGDTDTQYF. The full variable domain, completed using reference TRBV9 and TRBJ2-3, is DSGVTQTPKHLITATGQRVTLRCSPRSGDLSVYWYQQSLDQGLQFLIQYYNGEERAKGNILERFSAQQFPDLHSELNLSSLELGDSALYFCASSTGLAGDTDTQYFGPGTRLTVL.